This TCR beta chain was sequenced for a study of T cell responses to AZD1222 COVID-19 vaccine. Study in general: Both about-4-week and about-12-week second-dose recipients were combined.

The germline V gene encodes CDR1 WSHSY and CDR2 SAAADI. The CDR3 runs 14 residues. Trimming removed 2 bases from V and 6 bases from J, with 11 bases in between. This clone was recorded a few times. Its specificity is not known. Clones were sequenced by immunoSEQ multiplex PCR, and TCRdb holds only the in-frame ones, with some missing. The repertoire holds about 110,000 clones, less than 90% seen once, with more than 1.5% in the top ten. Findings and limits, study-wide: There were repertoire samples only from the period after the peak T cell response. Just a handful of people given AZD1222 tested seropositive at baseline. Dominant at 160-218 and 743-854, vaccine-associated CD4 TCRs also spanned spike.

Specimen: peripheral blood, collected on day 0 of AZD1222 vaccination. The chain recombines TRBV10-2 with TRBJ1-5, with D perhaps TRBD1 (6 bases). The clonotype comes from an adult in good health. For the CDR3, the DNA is TGCGCCAGCAGTGAGGCGGGAGGGGGTCAGCCCCAGCATTTT. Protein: CASSEAGGGQPQHF.